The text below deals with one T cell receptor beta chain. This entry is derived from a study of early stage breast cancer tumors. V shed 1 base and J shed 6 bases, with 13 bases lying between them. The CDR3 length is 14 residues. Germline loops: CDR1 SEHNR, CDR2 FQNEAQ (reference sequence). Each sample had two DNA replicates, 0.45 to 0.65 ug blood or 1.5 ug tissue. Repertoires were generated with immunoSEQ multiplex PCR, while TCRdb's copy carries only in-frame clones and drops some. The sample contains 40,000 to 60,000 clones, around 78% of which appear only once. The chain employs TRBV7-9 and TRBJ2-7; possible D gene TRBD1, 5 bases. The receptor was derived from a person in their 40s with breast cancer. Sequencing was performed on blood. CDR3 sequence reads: CASSLDGDTGEQYF. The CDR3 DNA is TGTGCCAGCAGCTTAGACGGAGACACAGGCGAGCAGTACTTC.